This record concerns one T cell receptor beta chain sequence. These data are taken from a study of blood T cell repertoires in COVID-19. Study-level information: Sites in the United States, Italy and Spain provided acute and convalescent COVID-19 samples. Sources were T cells, B-cell-depleted T cells, or PBMCs; the material itself was cDNA or gDNA.

Original methodology: Counts of nucleated cells, estimated from reference gene primer amplification, were obtained. Libraries were prepared by immunoSEQ multiplex PCR; TCRdb keeps only in-frame clonotypes and omits some of them. That table gives V, J and clone size, and the DNA gave D and trimming. The sample has roughly 250,000 clones; about 80% are singletons. Unmatched junction bases numbered 8, after V lost 0 bases and J lost 6 bases. The CDR3 covers 16 residues. Germline CDR1 is SGDLS and CDR2 is YYNGEE. Seattle-derived patients entered the study during active infection and were followed longitudinally.

The gene calls are TRBV9 and TRBJ2-1, with TRBD1 identical over 8 bases. The sequence came from a person aged 65-85 years with COVID-19, enrolled during active disease. Sequencing input: peripheral blood. The DNA of the CDR3 is TGTGCCAGCAGCGTAGCTGCCGGGACAGGCAGCAATGAGCAGTTCTTC. It is translated as CASSVAAGTGSNEQFF.